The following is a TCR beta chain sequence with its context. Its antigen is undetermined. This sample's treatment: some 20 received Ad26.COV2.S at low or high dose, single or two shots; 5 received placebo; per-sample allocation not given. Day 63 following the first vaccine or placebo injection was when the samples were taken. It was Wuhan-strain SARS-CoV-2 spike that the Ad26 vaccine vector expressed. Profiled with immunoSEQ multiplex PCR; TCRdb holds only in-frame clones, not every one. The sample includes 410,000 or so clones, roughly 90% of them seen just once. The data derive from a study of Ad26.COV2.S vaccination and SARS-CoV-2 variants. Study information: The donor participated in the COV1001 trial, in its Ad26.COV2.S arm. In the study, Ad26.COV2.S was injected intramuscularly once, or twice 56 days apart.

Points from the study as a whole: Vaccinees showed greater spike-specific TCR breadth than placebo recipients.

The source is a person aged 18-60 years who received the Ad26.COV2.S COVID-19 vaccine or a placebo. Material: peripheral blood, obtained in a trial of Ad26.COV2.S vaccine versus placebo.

CDR3 in amino acids: CSVEGQGAANNSPLHF. CDR3 in DNA: TGCAGCGTTGAGGGACAGGGGGCTGCGAATAATTCACCCCTCCACTTT. The chain is built from TRBV29-1 and TRBJ1-6; 12 positions agree with TRBD1. Per the germline V gene, CDR1 is SQVTM and CDR2 is ANQGSEA. With 3 bases clipped from V and 5 bases from J, the junction kept 5 bases outside the gene matches. CDR3 length: 16 amino acids.